This T cell receptor beta chain was observed in a study of CD8 T cells in ankylosing spondylitis. By sample share, this clonotype is medium-sized. The V gene lost 2 bases and the J gene lost 11 bases, with 15 bases spanning the gap. CDR1 is KGHDR, CDR2 SFDVKD, per germline. This CDR3 contains 14 residues. Scientists made TCR beta libraries using quantitative 5'-RACE with molecular barcodes. Via MiXCR, TCRdb re-called the 5' RACE reads, giving one row per CDR3 protein. The sample shows roughly 60,000 distinct CDR3 sequences, approximately 5.7% of them seen only once. This TCR was sampled from a male donor with ankylosing spondylitis. Material: synovial fluid, either unsorted or a sorted T cell fraction (not recorded which). This chain links TRBV24-1 with TRBJ2-1, with a possible D match to TRBD2 (6 bases). CDR3 DNA sequence: TGTGCCACCAGTGATTCCGGGAGCACGAACAAGCAGTTCTTC. Protein product: CATSDSGSTNKQFF.